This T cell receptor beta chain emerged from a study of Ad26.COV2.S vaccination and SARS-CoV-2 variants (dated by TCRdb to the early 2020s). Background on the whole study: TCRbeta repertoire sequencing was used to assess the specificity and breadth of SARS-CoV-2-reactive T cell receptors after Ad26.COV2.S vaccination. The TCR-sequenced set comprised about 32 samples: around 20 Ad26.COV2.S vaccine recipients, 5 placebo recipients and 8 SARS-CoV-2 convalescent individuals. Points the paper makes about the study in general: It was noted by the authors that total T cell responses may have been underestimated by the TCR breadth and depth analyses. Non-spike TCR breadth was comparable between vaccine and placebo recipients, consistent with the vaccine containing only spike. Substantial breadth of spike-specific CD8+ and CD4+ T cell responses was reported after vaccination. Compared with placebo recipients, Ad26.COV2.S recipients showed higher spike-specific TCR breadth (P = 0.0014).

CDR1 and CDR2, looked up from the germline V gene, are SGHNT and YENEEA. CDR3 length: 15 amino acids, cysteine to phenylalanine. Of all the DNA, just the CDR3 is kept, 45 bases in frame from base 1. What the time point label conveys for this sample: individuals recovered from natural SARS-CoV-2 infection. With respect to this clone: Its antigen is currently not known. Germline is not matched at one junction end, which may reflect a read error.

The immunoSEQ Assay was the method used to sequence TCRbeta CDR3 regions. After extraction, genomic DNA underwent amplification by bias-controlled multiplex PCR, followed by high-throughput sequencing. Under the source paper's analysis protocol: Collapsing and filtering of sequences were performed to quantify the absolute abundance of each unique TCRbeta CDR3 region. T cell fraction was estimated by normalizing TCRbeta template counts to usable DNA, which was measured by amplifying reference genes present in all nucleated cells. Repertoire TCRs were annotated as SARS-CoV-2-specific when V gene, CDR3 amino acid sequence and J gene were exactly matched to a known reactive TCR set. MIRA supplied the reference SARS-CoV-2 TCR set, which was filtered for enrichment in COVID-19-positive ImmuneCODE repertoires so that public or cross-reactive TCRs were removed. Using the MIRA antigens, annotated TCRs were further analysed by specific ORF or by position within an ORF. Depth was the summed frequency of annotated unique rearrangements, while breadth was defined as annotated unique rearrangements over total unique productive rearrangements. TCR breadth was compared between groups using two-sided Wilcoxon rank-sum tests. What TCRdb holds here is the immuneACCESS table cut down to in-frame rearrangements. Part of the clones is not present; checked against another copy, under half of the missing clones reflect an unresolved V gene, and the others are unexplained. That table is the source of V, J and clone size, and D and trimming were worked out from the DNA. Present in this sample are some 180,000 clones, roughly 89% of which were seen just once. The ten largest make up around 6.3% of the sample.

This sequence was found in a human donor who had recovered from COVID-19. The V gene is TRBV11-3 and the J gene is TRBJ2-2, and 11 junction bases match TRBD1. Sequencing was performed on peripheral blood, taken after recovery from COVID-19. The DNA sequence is TGTGCCAGCAGTTGGGACAGGGGGAACGCCGGGGAGCTGTTTTTT. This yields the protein CASSWDRGNAGELFF.